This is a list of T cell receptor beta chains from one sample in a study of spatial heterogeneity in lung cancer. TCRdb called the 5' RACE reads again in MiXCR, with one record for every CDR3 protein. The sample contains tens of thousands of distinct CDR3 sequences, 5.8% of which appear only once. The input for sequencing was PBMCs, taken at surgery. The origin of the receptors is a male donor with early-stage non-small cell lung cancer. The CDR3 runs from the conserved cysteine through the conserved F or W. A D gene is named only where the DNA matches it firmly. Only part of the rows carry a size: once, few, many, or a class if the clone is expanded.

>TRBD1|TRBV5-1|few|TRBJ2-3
TGCGCCAGCAGCCAATATCTACGGACAGGGGTTACAGATACGCAGTATTTT
CASSQYLRTGVTDTQYF
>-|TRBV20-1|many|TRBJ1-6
TGCAGTGCTAAGGCGAGCTCCTATAATTCACCCCTCCACTTT
CSAKASSYNSPLHF
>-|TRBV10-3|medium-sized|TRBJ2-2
TGTGCCATGCGGGACGGCGGGACCGGGGAGCTGTTTTTT
CAMRDGGTGELFF
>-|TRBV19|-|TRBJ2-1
TGTGCCAGTAGGGCGGGGGCCGGTGAGCAGTTCTTC
CASRAGAGEQFF
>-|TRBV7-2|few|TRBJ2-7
TGTGCCAGCAGCTTAACCAGGGCTGGGGACTACGAGCAGTACTTC
CASSLTRAGDYEQYF
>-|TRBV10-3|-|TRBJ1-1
TGTGCCATCTCAGACGGGACGAACACTGAAGCTTTCTTT
CAISDGTNTEAFF
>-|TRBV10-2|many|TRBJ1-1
TGCGCCAGCAGTGAGGGTTCAGGGGTGAGAAACACTGAAGCTTTCTTT
CASSEGSGVRNTEAFF
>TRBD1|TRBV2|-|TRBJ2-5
TGTGCCAGCAGTGAGCAGTCAGGGGGCGCAGAGACCCAGTACTTC
CASSEQSGGAETQYF
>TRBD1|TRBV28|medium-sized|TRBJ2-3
TGTGCCAGCAGTTTTAGGGGGCTTACAGATACGCAGTATTTT
CASSFRGLTDTQYF
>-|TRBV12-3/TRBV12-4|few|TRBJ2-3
TGTGCCAGCGAAAACCGGGGTCCGCACACAGATACGCAGTATTTT
CASENRGPHTDTQYF
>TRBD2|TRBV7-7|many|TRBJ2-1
TGTGCTAGCAGCCCCTTTAGCGGGGGGGCCTTTGAGCAGTTCTTC
CASSPFSGGAFEQFF
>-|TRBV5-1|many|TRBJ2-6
TGCGCCAGCAAGATAGACAGGACTGGGGCCAACGTCCTGACTTTC
CASKIDRTGANVLTF
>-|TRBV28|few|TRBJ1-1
TGTGCCAGCAGTTTGGGGTACACTGAAGCTTTCTTT
CASSLGYTEAFF
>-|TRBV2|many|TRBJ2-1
TGTGCCAGCAGTGAGGGTGGTGAGCAGTTCTTC
CASSEGGEQFF
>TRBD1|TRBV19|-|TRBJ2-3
TGTGCCAGTAGTGATCACGGACAGGGGAGGGATACGCAGTATTTT
CASSDHGQGRDTQYF
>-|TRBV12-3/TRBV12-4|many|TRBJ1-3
TGTGCCAGCAGTACAAGCCGGCGGGGACTGTCCTCTGGAAACACCATATATTTT
CASSTSRRGLSSGNTIYF
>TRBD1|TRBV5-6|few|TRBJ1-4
TGTGCCAGCAGCCTGGGGACAGGGAAGAATGAAAAACTGTTTTTT
CASSLGTGKNEKLFF
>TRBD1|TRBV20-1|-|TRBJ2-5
TGCAGTGCCACCAACCGGGACAGAGCCCTTCAAGAGACCCAGTACTTC
CSATNRDRALQETQYF
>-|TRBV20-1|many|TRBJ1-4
TGCAGTGCTAGGCCCACGAACAGTGCAACTAATGAAAAACTGTTTTTT
CSARPTNSATNEKLFF
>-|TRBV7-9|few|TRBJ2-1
TGTGCCAGCAGCTTAACCTTTAAAACATACAATGAGCAGTTCTTC
CASSLTFKTYNEQFF
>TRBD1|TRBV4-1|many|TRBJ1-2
TGCGCCAGCAGCCAGCCGACAGGGAGGGGCTACACCTTC
CASSQPTGRGYTF
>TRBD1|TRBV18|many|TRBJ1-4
TGTGCCAGCTCACGGGGACAGGGGGCAACGAATGAAAAACTGTTTTTT
CASSRGQGATNEKLFF
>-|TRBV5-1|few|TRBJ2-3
TGCGCCAGCAGTACGCGGCCAGAGGGGGATACGCAGTATTTT
CASSTRPEGDTQYF
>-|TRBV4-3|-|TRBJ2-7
TGCGCCAGCAGCATCCAAACAGGGAGCTCCTACGAGCAGTACTTC
CASSIQTGSSYEQYF
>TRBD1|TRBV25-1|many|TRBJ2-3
TGTGCCAGCAGTGGACAGGGGGCGGGCACAGATACGCAGTATTTT
CASSGQGAGTDTQYF
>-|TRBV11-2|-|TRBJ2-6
TGTGCCAGCAGCTTAGAGGTCTCTGGGGCCAACGTCCTGACTTTC
CASSLEVSGANVLTF
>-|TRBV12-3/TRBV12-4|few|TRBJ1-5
TGTGCCAGCAGTGCCTCAGGCTTTCAGCCCCAGCATTTT
CASSASGFQPQHF
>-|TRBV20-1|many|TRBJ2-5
TGCAGTGCCCGTCGGACACTACAAGAGACCCAGTACTTC
CSARRTLQETQYF
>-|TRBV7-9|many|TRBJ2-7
TGTGCCAGCAGCTGGGGGTATAGCTCCTACGAGCAGTACTTC
CASSWGYSSYEQYF
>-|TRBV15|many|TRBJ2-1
TGTGCCACCAGCAGAGAGACTAGAATCGACAATGAGCAGTTCTTC
CATSRETRIDNEQFF
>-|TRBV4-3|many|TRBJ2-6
TGCGCCAGCAGCCAAACGGTCGTCTCTGGGGCCAACGTCCTGACTTTC
CASSQTVVSGANVLTF
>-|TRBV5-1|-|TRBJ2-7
TGCGCCAGCAAGACTGACAGCGCTCCCTCCTACGAGCAGTACTTC
CASKTDSAPSYEQYF
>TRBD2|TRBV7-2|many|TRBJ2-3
TGTGCCAGCAGAAATATAGCGGGGGGGACCACAGATACGCAGTATTTT
CASRNIAGGTTDTQYF
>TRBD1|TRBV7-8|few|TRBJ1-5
TGTGCCAGCAGCTTTACAGGGGGCTATGGATCTAGCAATCAGCCCCAGCATTTT
CASSFTGGYGSSNQPQHF
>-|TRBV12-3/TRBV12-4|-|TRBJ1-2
TGTGCCAGCAGTTTAAAGGCAACCTATGGCTACACCTTC
CASSLKATYGYTF
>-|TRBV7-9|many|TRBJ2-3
TGTGCCAGCAGCTTAGGTAGCGGAAGCACAGATACGCAGTATTTT
CASSLGSGSTDTQYF
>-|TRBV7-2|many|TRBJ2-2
TGTGCCAGCAGCTTAGCCCTCATCACCGGGGAGCTGTTTTTT
CASSLALITGELFF
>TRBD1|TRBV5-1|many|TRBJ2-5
TGCGCCAGCAGCTTGTGGACAGGACAAGAGACCCAGTACTTC
CASSLWTGQETQYF
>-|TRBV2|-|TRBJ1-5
TGTGCCAGCAGTCCAGCGGGGAGAACGGATAGCAATCAGCCCCAGCATTTT
CASSPAGRTDSNQPQHF
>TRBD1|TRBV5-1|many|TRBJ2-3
TGCGCCAGCAGCTCCACAGGGGCAGGAACAGATACGCAGTATTTT
CASSSTGAGTDTQYF
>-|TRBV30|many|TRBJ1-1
TGTGCCTGGAGTGGCGGGAGGGGCCGGGGAGACACTGAAGCTTTCTTT
CAWSGGRGRGDTEAFF
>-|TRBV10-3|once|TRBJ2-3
TGTGCCATCAGTGGCTCCGACCCCACAGATACGCAGTATTTT
CAISGSDPTDTQYF
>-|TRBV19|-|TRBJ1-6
TGTGCCAGTAGTAGTCAAAGATTATACAATTCACCCCTCCACTTT
CASSSQRLYNSPLHF
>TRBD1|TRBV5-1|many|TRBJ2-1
TGCGCCAGCTTTAAGACAGGGGGTTATTTCTTC
CASFKTGGYFF
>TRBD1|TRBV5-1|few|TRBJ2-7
TGCGCCAGCGGACGGGACAGCAAATACGAGCAGTACTTC
CASGRDSKYEQYF
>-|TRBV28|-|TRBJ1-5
TGTGCCAGCAGTTTGGCGAATCAGCCCCAGCATTTT
CASSLANQPQHF
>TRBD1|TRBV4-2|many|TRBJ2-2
TGTGCCAGCAGCCAAGGCAGGGGGCGTTACACCGGGGAGCTGTTTTTT
CASSQGRGRYTGELFF
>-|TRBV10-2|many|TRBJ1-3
TGCGCCAGCAGGCGGGGACTCTCGTCCCTCGGAAACACCATATATTTT
CASRRGLSSLGNTIYF
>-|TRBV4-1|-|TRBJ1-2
TGCGCCAGCAGCCAAGAAACAGGGAACTATGGCTACACCTTC
CASSQETGNYGYTF
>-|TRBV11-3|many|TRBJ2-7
TGTGCCAGCAGCTTAGGGGTGGCGGGGTACGAGCAGTACTTC
CASSLGVAGYEQYF
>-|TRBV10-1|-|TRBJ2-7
TGCGCCAGCAGTGAGAGCGGCGGCGCCTACGAGCAGTACTTC
CASSESGGAYEQYF
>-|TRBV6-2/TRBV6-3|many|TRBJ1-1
TGTGCCAGCAGTTACAGGGTTGGCACTGAAGCTTTCTTT
CASSYRVGTEAFF
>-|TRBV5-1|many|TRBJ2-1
TGCGCCAGCAGCCAGGAAAGCGCCGAGCAGTTCTTC
CASSQESAEQFF
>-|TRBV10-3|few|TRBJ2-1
TGTGCCATCAGTGAGTCGGGGGTGGGTAATGAGCAGTTCTTC
CAISESGVGNEQFF
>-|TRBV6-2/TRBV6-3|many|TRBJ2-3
TGTGCCAGCAGTTCAGGACTTCGTCGGCCAGATACGCAGTATTTT
CASSSGLRRPDTQYF
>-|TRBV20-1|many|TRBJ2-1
TGCAGTGCCCCTCTATCGTATGAGCAGTTCTTC
CSAPLSYEQFF
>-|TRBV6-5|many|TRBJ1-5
TGTGCCAGCAGTTACTTCCCCGGCAGCAATCAGCCCCAGCATTTT
CASSYFPGSNQPQHF